Below are 15 T cell receptor beta chains sequenced from a single sample in a study of OX40 agonist ivuxolimab in advanced cancers. Receptor libraries were prepared by the immunoSEQ multiplex PCR assay. In its TCRdb copy, this immuneACCESS table keeps in-frame sequences only and misses some clones. Where compared with another copy, unresolved V genes explain less than half of these, and the others have no known cause. Present in this sample are roughly 70,000 clones, 85% to 90% of which were seen just once. Of the sample, 2% to 2.5% is held by the ten largest clones. The sequences come from CD4+ or CD8+ T cells sorted from blood, collected in a trial of the OX40 agonist ivuxolimab. The origin of the receptors is an adult with an advanced solid tumor such as melanoma, head and neck, liver or kidney cancer.

This clone has only one observation. V gene TRBV7-9 combines with J gene TRBJ2-1; D not resolved. V lost 5 bases, J lost 9 bases, and 14 bases lay in between. The germline gives CDR1 SEHNR, CDR2 FQNEAQ (reference sequence). This CDR3 region has 13 residues. CDR3 DNA: TGTGCCAGCAGCCCCCCTGCGGCAGTTGAGCAGTTCTTC. Amino acid sequence: CASSPPAAVEQFF.

The chain uses TRBV9 and TRBJ1-5, with TRBD1 matching 10 bases. V lost 4 bases to trimming and J lost 7 bases; unmatched junction nucleotides: 5. The CDR3 runs to 14 residues. Per the germline V gene, CDR1 is SGDLS and CDR2 is YYNGEE. In nucleotides, the CDR3 is TGTGCCAGCAGCCCGCGGACAGGGGGACAGCCCCAGCATTTT. It translates to CASSPRTGGQPQHF.

The CDR3 DNA reads TGCAGCGTTGAAGAGCAGGGTTTATATGGCTACACCTTC. It yields the protein CSVEEQGLYGYTF. The chain employs TRBV29-1 and TRBJ1-2, with a weak D call TRBD1 (5 bases). V lost 0 bases, J lost 5 bases, and 10 bases lay in between. CDR1 and CDR2 from the germline V gene are SQVTM and ANQGSEA. CDR3 size: 13 residues.

The chain recombines TRBV11-2 with TRBJ1-3; D is undetermined. The V and J ends lost 5 bases and 0 bases respectively, with 8 bases between them. The CDR3 consists of 14 residues. From germline, CDR1 is SGHAT and CDR2 FQNNGV. CDR3 in amino acids: CASSIQFSGNTIYF. The CDR3 bases are TGTGCCAGCAGCATCCAGTTCTCTGGAAACACCATATATTTT.

This sequence joins TRBV27 and TRBJ2-2; 8 nucleotides align to TRBD1. CDR1 is MNHEY and CDR2 is SMNVEV in the germline V gene (reference sequence). J gave up 5 bases and V 6 bases, and 5 bases lay outside the gene matches. There are 14 residues in the CDR3. The CDR3 DNA follows: TGTGCCAGCAGCCAGGGGGCGCTTACCGGGGAGCTGTTTTTT. Its translation is CASSQGALTGELFF.

Turning to this clone: The sample has other DNA sequences that encode this CDR3 too. This chain joins TRBV4-2 and TRBJ1-1; the D is unclear. CDR3 length equals 14 residues. Trimming pared 0 bases from V and 7 bases from J, leaving 12 bases between. Germline CDR1 and CDR2: LGHNA and YNFKEQ. CDR3 nucleotide sequence: TGTGCCAGCAGCCAAGAGAAAGGCCTCGGTGAAGCTTTCTTT. It encodes CASSQEKGLGEAFF.

This clone was seen a single time. The J gene is TRBJ2-3, the V gene TRBV9, with a weak D call TRBD2 (5 bases). Trimming pared 4 bases from V and 3 bases from J, leaving 15 bases between. Germline V gene sequence: CDR1 SGDLS, CDR2 YYNGEE. This CDR3 contains 15 residues. In nucleotides, the CDR3 is TGTGCCAGCAGCACAAGCGGTCGGAAAACAGATACGCAGTATTTT. Translation: CASSTSGRKTDTQYF.

The J gene is TRBJ1-4, the V gene TRBV6-1, with D unclear. V shed 7 bases and J shed 5 bases, with 5 bases lying between them. The length of the CDR3 is 11 residues. In germline, CDR1 is MNHNS, CDR2 SASEGT. The CDR3 region is CASTRNEKLFF. The DNA of the CDR3 is TGTGCCAGCACACGAAATGAAAAACTGTTTTTT.

This clone was seen only once. This rearrangement joins TRBV10-3 to TRBJ1-1; D gene ambiguous. Germline V lookup: CDR1 ENHRY, CDR2 SYGVKD. The CDR3 consists of 15 residues. Trimming pared 0 bases from V and 4 bases from J, leaving 12 bases between. The CDR3 coding sequence is TGTGCCATCAGTGAGTCGGAGGGATCGGGCACTGAAGCTTTCTTT. The encoded protein is CAISESEGSGTEAFF.

The rearrangement joins TRBV7-3 to TRBJ2-2, with unresolved D. The CDR3 runs 12 residues. V gave up 5 bases and J gave up 7 bases, with 8 bases separating them. Germline CDR1 SGHTA, CDR2 FQGTGA. CDR3 residues: CASSPWGGELFF. CDR3 nucleotides: TGTGCCAGCAGCCCTTGGGGCGGGGAGCTGTTTTTT.

The CDR3 bases are TGTGCCACCAGCGCCGGGACTAGCGGGAGACCCTACAATGAGCAGTTCTTC. It yields the protein CATSAGTSGRPYNEQFF. The gene calls are TRBV15 and TRBJ2-1; 14 bases align to TRBD2. This CDR3 is 17 amino acids long. CDR1 and CDR2 from the germline V gene are LNHNV and YYDKDF (reference sequence). J was trimmed by 2 bases and V by 5 bases; bases with no gene match: 5.

The chain joins TRBV18 to TRBJ2-5; 7 bases align to TRBD2. J lost 4 bases, V lost 6 bases, and 8 bases had no gene match. The CDR3 is 14 amino acids. Germline CDR1 and CDR2: KGHSH and LQKENI. The CDR3 loop reads CASSTSPRLETQYF. The CDR3 DNA reads TGTGCCAGCTCGACTAGCCCAAGACTAGAGACCCAGTACTTC.

This chain connects TRBV28 to TRBJ1-2, with D possibly matching TRBD1 (5 bases). V was clipped by 1 base and J by 2 bases, with 11 bases between them. CDR1 is MDHEN and CDR2 is SYDVKM in the germline V gene. The CDR3 extends over 15 amino acids. CDR3 residues: CASSLLGYRNYGYTF. For the CDR3, the DNA is TGTGCCAGCAGTTTATTAGGGTACAGGAACTATGGCTACACCTTC.

This chain links TRBV7-3 with TRBJ2-2, with 8 bases lining up with TRBD2. V was pared by 8 bases and J by 1 base, with 6 bases of the junction left unmatched. CDR3 length: 15 residues. Germline V lookup: CDR1 SGHTA, CDR2 FQGTGA. CDR3 bases: TGTGCCAGCCGACGAGCGGGAGAGAACACCGGGGAGCTGTTTTTT. It translates to CASRRAGENTGELFF.

Concerning this clone: The junction does not match germline at one end; this may be a read error. The chain combines TRBV5-1 with TRBJ1-1; D may be TRBD1 (5 bases). From germline, CDR1 is SGHRS and CDR2 YFSETQ. CDR3 length equals 11 residues. CDR3 coding DNA: TGCGCCAGCAGCTTAGGGCAACAGGATTACTTT. Translated: CASSLGQQDYF.